These 11 T cell receptor beta chains originate from one sample sequenced in a study of T cell responses to AZD1222 COVID-19 vaccine. Produced via immunoSEQ multiplex PCR; TCRdb's table is partial and in-frame only. Among some 100,000 clones listed, just over 85% were seen once. The source material was peripheral blood, sampled on day 0 of AZD1222 vaccination. The receptors stem from an adult in good health.

The chain combines TRBV5-6 with TRBJ2-1; TRBD2 agrees at 8 bases. The CDR3 runs 16 residues. Germline V CDR1 and CDR2: SGHDT, YYEEEE. V lost 6 bases and J lost 5; bases outside the gene matches: 13. CDR3 sequence reads: CASTLRGGTKDNEQFF. As DNA, the CDR3 is TGTGCCAGCACCCTCCGGGGGGGCACCAAAGACAATGAGCAGTTCTTC.

This chain's CDR3 is CAWSVDKNIQYF. Written as DNA, the CDR3 is TGTGCCTGGAGTGTCGACAAAAACATTCAGTACTTC. V is TRBV30 and J is TRBJ2-4; D gene unclear. The V gene lost 0 bases and the J gene lost 3 bases, with 3 bases spanning the gap. CDR1 and CDR2 from the germline V gene are GTSNPN and SVGIG (reference sequence). There are 12 residues in the CDR3.

The CDR3 DNA is TGTGCCAGCAGTCATACTTTACGGACCCCTGAAGCTTTCTTT. This encodes CASSHTLRTPEAFF. The V gene is TRBV28, the J gene TRBJ1-1; no reliable D call. Deletions cut 5 bases from V and 6 bases from J, with 16 bases between. CDR1 is MDHEN, CDR2 SYDVKM, per germline. CDR3 length: 14 amino acids.

V is TRBV7-3 and J is TRBJ2-2, with D perhaps being TRBD1 or TRBD2 (5 bases each). This CDR3 contains 18 residues. Between the trimmed V and J ends, which lost 4 bases and 1 base, there was a span of 19 bases. Germline V gives CDR1 SGHTA, CDR2 FQGTGA. Here the CDR3 reads CASSSEGRSGRNTGELFF. CDR3 DNA sequence: TGTGCCAGCAGCTCAGAGGGCAGATCGGGACGGAACACCGGGGAGCTGTTTTTT.

In its sample, this clone was seen once. V gene TRBV30 combines with J gene TRBJ2-7, with D possibly TRBD2 on 5 matching bases. From germline, CDR1 is GTSNPN and CDR2 SVGIG (reference sequence). V lost 3 bases and J lost 7, with 19 bases in between. This CDR3 has 14 amino acids. The CDR3 DNA sequence: TGTGCCTGGAGGGGGATCGTCCCGCCGGGGGAGCAGTACTTC. Protein sequence: CAWRGIVPPGEQYF.

This clone was seen a single time. V gene TRBV5-1 combines with J gene TRBJ2-5; 8 bases fit TRBD1. Germline CDR1 is SGHRS and CDR2 is YFSETQ. Germline trimming cut 2 bases from V and 5 bases from J; bases unmatched to any gene: 11. The CDR3 is made up of 16 amino acids. CDR3 region: CASSLTTGAVGETQYF. The CDR3 nucleotides are TGCGCCAGCAGCTTAACGACAGGGGCAGTTGGGGAGACCCAGTACTTC.

The CDR3 coding sequence is TGTGCCATCAGCCAGGGTGATCCTAACTATGGCTACACCTTC. This sequence encodes CAISQGDPNYGYTF. This sequence joins TRBV10-3 and TRBJ1-2, with TRBD1 as a possible D gene (5 bases). V was shortened by 6 bases and J by 0 bases, with 11 bases between the two germline ends. CDR1 and CDR2 (germline): ENHRY, SYGVKD. This CDR3 has 14 amino acids.

V gene TRBV7-2 combines with J gene TRBJ1-2; unclear D gene. Deletions cut 2 bases from V and 4 bases from J, with 11 bases between. Germline CDR1 reads SGHTA; CDR2 reads FQGNSA. The CDR3 length is 14 residues. The CDR3 bases are TGTGCCAGCAGCTTATCCTCCAGCATCTATGGCTACACCTTC. Protein sequence: CASSLSSSIYGYTF.

This chain links TRBV5-4 with TRBJ2-1; D is possibly TRBD2 (5 bases). The CDR3 runs 13 residues. The germline V gene encodes CDR1 SGHNT and CDR2 YYREEE (reference sequence). The V end was cut by 3 bases, the J end by 2 bases, with 6 bases between. The CDR3 DNA is TGTGCCAGCAGCTCCGGGGCCTACAATGAGCAGTTCTTC. It codes for CASSSGAYNEQFF.

This clone showed up just once. This chain uses TRBV5-1 with TRBJ1-6, with a possible D match to TRBD1 (5 bases). Germline CDR1 is SGHRS and CDR2 is YFSETQ. The V end lost 1 base, the J end lost 8 bases, and 10 bases lay between the germline ends. This CDR3 has 14 residues. In DNA, the CDR3 is TGCGCCAGCAGCTTGTCAGGGCGGTATTCACCCCTCCACTTT. Residues: CASSLSGRYSPLHF. Full variable domain (remainder filled in from reference TRBV5-1 and TRBJ1-6): KAGVTQTPRYLIKTRGQQVTLSCSPISGHRSVSWYQQTPGQGLQFLFEYFSETQRNKGNFPGRFSGRQFSNSRSEMNVSTLELGDSALYLCASSLSGRYSPLHFGNGTRLTVT.

The chain is built from TRBV12-3 or TRBV12-4 and TRBJ2-7; tentative D call: TRBD1 (5 bases). The CDR3 is made up of 13 amino acids. Deletions cut 4 bases from V and 2 bases from J, with 9 bases between. The CDR3 DNA sequence: TGTGCCAGCAGTTCGGACACAGCCTACGAGCAGTACTTC. Amino acids: CASSSDTAYEQYF.